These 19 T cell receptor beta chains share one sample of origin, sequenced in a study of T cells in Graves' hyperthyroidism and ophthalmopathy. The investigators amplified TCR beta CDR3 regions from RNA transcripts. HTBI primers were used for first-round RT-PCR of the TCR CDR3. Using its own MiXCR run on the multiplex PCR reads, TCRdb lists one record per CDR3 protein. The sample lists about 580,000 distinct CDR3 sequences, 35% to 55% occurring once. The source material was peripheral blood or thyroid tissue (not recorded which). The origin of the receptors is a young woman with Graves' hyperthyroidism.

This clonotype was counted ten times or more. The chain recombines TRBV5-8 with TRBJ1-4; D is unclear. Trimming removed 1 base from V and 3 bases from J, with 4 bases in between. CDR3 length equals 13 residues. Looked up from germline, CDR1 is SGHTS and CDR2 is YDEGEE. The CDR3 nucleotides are TGTGCCAGCAGCTTGCCGGCTAATGAAAAACTGTTTTTT. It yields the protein CASSLPANEKLFF.

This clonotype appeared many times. The CDR3 sequence is CSARDSGSGANVLTF. The CDR3 DNA reads TGCAGTGCTAGAGATTCGGGCTCTGGGGCCAACGTCCTGACTTTC. The chain joins TRBV20-1 to TRBJ2-6, with no clear D. CDR1 and CDR2 from the germline V gene are DFQATT and SNEGSKA (reference sequence). This CDR3 is 15 amino acids long. Trimming took 0 bases from V and 0 from J, leaving 6 bases between them.

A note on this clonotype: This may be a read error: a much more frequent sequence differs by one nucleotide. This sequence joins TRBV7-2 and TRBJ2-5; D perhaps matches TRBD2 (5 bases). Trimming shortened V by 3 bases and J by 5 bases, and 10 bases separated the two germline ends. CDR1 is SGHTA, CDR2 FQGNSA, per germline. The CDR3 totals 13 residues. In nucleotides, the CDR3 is TGTGCCAGCAGCTTGGTGGAGGCTGAGACCCAGTACTTC. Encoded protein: CASSLVEAETQYF.

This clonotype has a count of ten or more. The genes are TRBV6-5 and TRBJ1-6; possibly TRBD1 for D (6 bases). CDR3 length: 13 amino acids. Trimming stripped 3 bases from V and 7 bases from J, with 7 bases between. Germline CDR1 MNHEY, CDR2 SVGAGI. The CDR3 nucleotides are TGTGCCAGCAGTTATGGACAGAATTCACCCCTCCACTTT. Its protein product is CASSYGQNSPLHF.

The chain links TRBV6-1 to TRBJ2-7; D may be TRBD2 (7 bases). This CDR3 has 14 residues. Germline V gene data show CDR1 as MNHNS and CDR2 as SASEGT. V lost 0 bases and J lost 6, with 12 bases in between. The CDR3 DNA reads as TGTGCCAGCAGTGAAGCAGGACTAGGGGGCGAGCAGTACTTC. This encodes CASSEAGLGGEQYF.

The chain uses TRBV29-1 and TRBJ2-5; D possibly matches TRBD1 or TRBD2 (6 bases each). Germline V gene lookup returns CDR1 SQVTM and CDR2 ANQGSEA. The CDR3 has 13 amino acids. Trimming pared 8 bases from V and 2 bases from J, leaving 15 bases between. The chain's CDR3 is CSLAQGRQETQYF. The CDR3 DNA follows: TGCAGCTTAGCGCAGGGGAGGCAAGAGACCCAGTACTTC.

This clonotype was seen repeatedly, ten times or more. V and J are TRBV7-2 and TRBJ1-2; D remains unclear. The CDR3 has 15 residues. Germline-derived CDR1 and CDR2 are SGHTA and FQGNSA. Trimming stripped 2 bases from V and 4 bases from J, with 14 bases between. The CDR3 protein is CASSLNPGSGYGYTF. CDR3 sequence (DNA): TGTGCCAGCAGCTTAAATCCGGGATCGGGCTATGGCTACACCTTC.

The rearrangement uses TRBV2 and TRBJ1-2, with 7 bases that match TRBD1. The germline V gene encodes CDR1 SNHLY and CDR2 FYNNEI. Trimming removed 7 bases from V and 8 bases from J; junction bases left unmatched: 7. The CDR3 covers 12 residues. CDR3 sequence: CASNDRASGYTF. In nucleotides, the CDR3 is TGTGCCAGCAACGACAGGGCATCCGGCTACACCTTC. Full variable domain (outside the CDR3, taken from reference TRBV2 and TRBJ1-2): EPEVTQTPSHQVTQMGQEVILRCVPISNHLYFYWYRQILGQKVEFLVSFYNNEISEKSEIFDDQFSVERPDGSNFTLKIRSTKLEDSAMYFCASNDRASGYTFGSGTRLTVV.

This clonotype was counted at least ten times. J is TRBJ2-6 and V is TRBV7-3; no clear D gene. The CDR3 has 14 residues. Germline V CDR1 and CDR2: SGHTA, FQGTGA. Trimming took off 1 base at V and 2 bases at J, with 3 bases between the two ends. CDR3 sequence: CASSLNAGANVLTF. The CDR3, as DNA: TGTGCCAGCAGCTTAAATGCTGGGGCCAACGTCCTGACTTTC.

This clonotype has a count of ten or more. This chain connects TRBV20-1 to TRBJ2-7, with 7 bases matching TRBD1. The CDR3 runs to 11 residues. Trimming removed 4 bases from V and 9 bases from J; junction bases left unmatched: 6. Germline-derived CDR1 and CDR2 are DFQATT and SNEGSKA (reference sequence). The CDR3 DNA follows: TGCAGTGCTACAACAGGGGTAGGGCAGTACTTC. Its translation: CSATTGVGQYF.

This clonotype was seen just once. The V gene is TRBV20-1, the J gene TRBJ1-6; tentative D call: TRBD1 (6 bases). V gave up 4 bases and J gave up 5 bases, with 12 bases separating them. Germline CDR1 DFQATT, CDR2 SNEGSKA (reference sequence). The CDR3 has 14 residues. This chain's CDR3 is CSAKGVSDNSPLHF. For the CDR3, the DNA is TGCAGTGCTAAGGGGGTAAGCGATAATTCACCCCTCCACTTT.

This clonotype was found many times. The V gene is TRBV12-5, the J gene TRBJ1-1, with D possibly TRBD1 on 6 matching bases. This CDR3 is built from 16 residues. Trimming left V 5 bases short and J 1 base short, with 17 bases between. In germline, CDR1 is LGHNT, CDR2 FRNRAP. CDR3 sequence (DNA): TGTGCTAGTGGTGGAAGACGGGACACCGAGAACACTGAAGCTTTCTTT. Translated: CASGGRRDTENTEAFF.

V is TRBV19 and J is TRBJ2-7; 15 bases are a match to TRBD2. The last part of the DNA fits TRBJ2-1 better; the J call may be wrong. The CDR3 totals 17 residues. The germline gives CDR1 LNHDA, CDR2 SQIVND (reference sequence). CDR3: CASSGGTSGRLRDEQFF. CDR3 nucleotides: TGTGCCAGTAGTGGGGGGACTAGCGGGAGGCTCCGCGATGAGCAGTTCTTC.

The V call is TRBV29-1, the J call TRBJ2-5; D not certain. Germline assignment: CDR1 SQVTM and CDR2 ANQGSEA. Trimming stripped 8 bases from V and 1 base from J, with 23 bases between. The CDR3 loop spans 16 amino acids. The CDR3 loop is CSSLDLFRAGQETQYF. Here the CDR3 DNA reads TGCAGCAGTTTAGACCTGTTTAGGGCAGGCCAAGAGACCCAGTACTTC.

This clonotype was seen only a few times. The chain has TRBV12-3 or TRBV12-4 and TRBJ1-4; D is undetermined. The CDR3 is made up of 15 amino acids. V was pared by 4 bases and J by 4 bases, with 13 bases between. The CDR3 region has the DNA TGTGCCAGCAGTTCTATGGGCTTCATTAATGAAAAACTGTTTTTT. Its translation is CASSSMGFINEKLFF.

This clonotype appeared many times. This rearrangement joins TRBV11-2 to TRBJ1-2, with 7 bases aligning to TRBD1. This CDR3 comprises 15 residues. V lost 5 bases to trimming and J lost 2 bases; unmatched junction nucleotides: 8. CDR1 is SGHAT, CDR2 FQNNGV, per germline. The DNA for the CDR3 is TGTGCCAGCAGCCCACTACAGGGGCGCAACTATGGCTACACCTTC. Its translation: CASSPLQGRNYGYTF.

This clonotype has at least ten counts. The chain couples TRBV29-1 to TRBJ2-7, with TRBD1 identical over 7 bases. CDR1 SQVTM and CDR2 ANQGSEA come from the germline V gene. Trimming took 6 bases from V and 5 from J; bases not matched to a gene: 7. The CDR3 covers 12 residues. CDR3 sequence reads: CSVRGRPDEQYF. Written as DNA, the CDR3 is TGCAGCGTAAGGGGGCGCCCGGACGAGCAGTACTTC.

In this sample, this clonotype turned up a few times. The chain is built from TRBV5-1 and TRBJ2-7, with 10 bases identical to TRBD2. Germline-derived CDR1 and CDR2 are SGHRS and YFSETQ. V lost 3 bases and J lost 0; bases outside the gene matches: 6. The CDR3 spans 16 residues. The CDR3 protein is CASSSYWTSGSYEQYF. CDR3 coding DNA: TGCGCCAGCAGCTCCTACTGGACTAGCGGCTCCTACGAGCAGTACTTC.

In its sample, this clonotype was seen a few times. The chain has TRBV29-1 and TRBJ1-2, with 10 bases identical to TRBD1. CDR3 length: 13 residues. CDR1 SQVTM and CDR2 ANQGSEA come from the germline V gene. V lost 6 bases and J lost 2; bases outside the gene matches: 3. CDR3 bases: TGCAGCGTGTGGACAGGGGGAAACTATGGCTACACCTTC. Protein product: CSVWTGGNYGYTF.